The sequence of this T cell receptor beta chain was determined in a study of blood T cell repertoires in COVID-19. V dropped 11 bases and J dropped 7; count of bases not matched to a gene: 11. The CDR3 covers 13 residues. This clone was recorded once. Study processing details: How many nucleated cells were present was estimated from reference gene primer amplification. Here immunoSEQ multiplex PCR was the method, and the copy in TCRdb shows in-frame clones only, minus some. V and J calls and clone size are those listed in that table; D and trimming were worked out from the DNA. The data contain some 160,000 clones, 84% of them seen just once; the ten biggest clones take up under 3.5%.

The clonotype was recovered from a woman older than 75 with COVID-19, enrolled during active disease. Source material: peripheral blood. The V and J genes are TRBV12-3 or TRBV12-4 and TRBJ2-4; 7 nucleotides agree with TRBD1. CDR3 loop: CAGTWTGVNIQYF. CDR3 DNA: TGTGCCGGAACCTGGACAGGAGTTAACATTCAGTACTTC.